Listed below are T cell receptor beta chains from one sample, sequenced in a study of blood T cell repertoires in COVID-19. Generated by immunoSEQ multiplex PCR, the TCRdb table keeps only in-frame clones and is missing some. This sample carries 250,000 to 350,000 clones, 92% of them seen once, and the ten largest clones take less than 20%. Input material: PBMCs or T cells enriched from blood (not recorded which). The receptor set was obtained from a woman aged 25 to 45 who had recovered from COVID-19. The CDR3 runs from the conserved cysteine through the conserved F or W. Fields, in order: clone size, D gene, V gene, J gene, CDR3 DNA, CDR3 protein. A D gene is named only where the DNA matches it firmly. Only part of the rows carry a size: once, few, many, or a class if the clone is expanded.

-	-	TRBV3-1/TRBV3-2	TRBJ1-2	TGTGCCAGCAGCCAAAGCGAGGTGGTTGGCTACACCTTC	CASSQSEVVGYTF
-	-	TRBV20-1	TRBJ1-2	TGCAGCGCTAGATCGGGGGATGGCTACACCTTC	CSARSGDGYTF
-	TRBD2	TRBV14	TRBJ2-5	TGTGCCAGCAGCCCACTAGCGGGAGTAGGGGGAGAGACCCAGTACTTC	CASSPLAGVGGETQYF
-	-	TRBV28	TRBJ1-5	TGTGCCAGCAGACGAGACAGACGCAATCAGCCCCAGCATTTT	CASRRDRRNQPQHF
-	-	TRBV7-9	TRBJ1-2	TGTGCCAGCAGCTTAGGGCCCGGGGTGGATGGCTACACCTTC	CASSLGPGVDGYTF
-	TRBD1	TRBV10-3	TRBJ1-1	TGTGCCATCAGTGAGAAGACAGGGATCAGAACTGAAGCTTTCTTT	CAISEKTGIRTEAFF
-	-	TRBV9	TRBJ1-2	TGTGCCAGCAGCGTAGCTGTGTCAGGGCAATCAGAAGGCTACACCTTC	CASSVAVSGQSEGYTF
-	-	TRBV11-3	TRBJ2-1	TGTGCCAGCAGCGGGGGGAGATTTCTGGTTAGCAATGAGCAGTTCTTC	CASSGGRFLVSNEQFF
-	TRBD1	TRBV27	TRBJ2-2	TGTGCCAGCAGTCTGACAGGGGGCGTTGTCGGGGAGCTGTTTTTT	CASSLTGGVVGELFF
-	-	TRBV29-1	TRBJ2-2	TGCAGCGTTCCTGGACATCTGAACACCGGGGAGCTGTTTTTT	CSVPGHLNTGELFF
-	-	TRBV15	TRBJ1-5	TGTGCCACCAGCAGCAGACGGGATGGGAGCAATCAGCCCCAGCATTTT	CATSSRRDGSNQPQHF
-	TRBD1	TRBV19	TRBJ1-2	TGTGCCAGTAGTCTCCGAGGGGGCGGCTACACCTTC	CASSLRGGGYTF
-	-	TRBV7-9	TRBJ2-3	TGTGCCAGCAGTGCAGGTGGCACAGATACGCAGTATTTT	CASSAGGTDTQYF
-	-	TRBV27	TRBJ1-1	TGTGCCAGCAGTTTTAAGGGGGACACTGAAGCTTTCTTT	CASSFKGDTEAFF
few	TRBD2	TRBV3-1/TRBV3-2	TRBJ2-7	TGTGCCAGCAGCCAAGAATTAGCGGGAGGGTCGGAGCAGTACTTC	CASSQELAGGSEQYF
-	TRBD2	TRBV11-2	TRBJ2-5	TGTGCCAGCAGCTTACTAGCGGTTTCAGTCGGCCAGACCCAGTACTTC	CASSLLAVSVGQTQYF
once	TRBD2	TRBV5-4	TRBJ2-1	TGTGCCAGCAGCCATAGCGGGGGGGCCAATGAGCAGTTCTTC	CASSHSGGANEQFF
-	TRBD1	TRBV18	TRBJ2-7	TGTGCCAGCTCACACCAGACCGGGACAGGGGGCGAGTTCCTCAGACGCGAGCAGTACTTC	CASSHQTGTGGEFLRREQYF
-	-	TRBV5-1	TRBJ1-6	TGCGCCAGCAGCTCCACGGGACATAGTGATTCACCCCTCCACTTT	CASSSTGHSDSPLHF
-	-	TRBV6-5	TRBJ2-3	TGTGCCAGCAGTTGGCAGGGACTCCACAACACAGATACGCAGTATTTT	CASSWQGLHNTDTQYF
-	-	TRBV11-2	TRBJ1-4	TGTGCCAGCAGCGGAGCGGGAACTAATGAAAAACTGTTTTTT	CASSGAGTNEKLFF
-	TRBD2	TRBV5-1	TRBJ2-1	TGCGCCAGCAGCTTGGTACTAGCGGAGCCTAACTACAATGAGCAGTTCTTC	CASSLVLAEPNYNEQFF
few	-	TRBV28	TRBJ1-6	TGTGCCAGCACCCCCCACACAGGCTATAATTCACCCCTCCACTTT	CASTPHTGYNSPLHF
-	-	TRBV18	TRBJ1-2	TGTGCCAGCTCACCACCGGGCGTAAGGGGCTATGGCTACACCTTC	CASSPPGVRGYGYTF
-	TRBD2	TRBV5-1	TRBJ2-3	TGCGCCAGCAGCTTTCTAAGCGGGAGGAGTACAGATACGCAGTATTTT	CASSFLSGRSTDTQYF
-	-	TRBV27	TRBJ2-7	TGTGCCAGCAGTTTTTATGGGCCACGGGAGCAGTACTTC	CASSFYGPREQYF
-	-	TRBV9	TRBJ2-1	TGTGCCAGCAGCGTAGAACCTATCCCCTACAATGAGCAGTTCTTC	CASSVEPIPYNEQFF